These 13 T cell receptor beta chains were all obtained from the same sample, sequenced in a study of TIL therapy for anti-PD-1-resistant metastatic lung cancer. Sequencing used immunoSEQ v3. Using immunoSEQ multiplex PCR, the repertoire was profiled, and TCRdb retains in-frame clones only, with some absent. The table has tens of thousands of clones, about 86% seen once. Noted time point: pre-treatment sample, taken before nivolumab and TIL therapy. Source: blood, taken at baseline. Receptors originate from a person between 25 and 79 years old with non-small cell lung cancer.

The genes are TRBV29-1 and TRBJ2-1; D may be TRBD2 (6 bases). In germline, CDR1 is SQVTM, CDR2 ANQGSEA. This CDR3 region has 14 residues. Deletions cut 0 bases from V and 5 bases from J, with 11 bases between. The CDR3 protein is CSVEDLRTNNEQFF. The CDR3 DNA follows: TGCAGCGTTGAAGATTTAAGGACTAACAATGAGCAGTTCTTC.

The rearrangement joins TRBV29-1 to TRBJ2-3; D is unclear. The germline V and J ends were trimmed by 3 bases and 0 bases, with 7 bases remaining between them. In germline, CDR1 is SQVTM, CDR2 ANQGSEA. This CDR3 spans 13 amino acids. Here the CDR3 DNA reads TGCAGCGTTGATCCCGCTAGCACAGATACGCAGTATTTT. Translated, it gives CSVDPASTDTQYF.

CDR3 protein: CASSSEGEKLFF. CDR3 in DNA: TGTGCCAGCAGCTCCGAAGGCGAAAAACTGTTTTTT. The J gene is TRBJ1-4, the V gene TRBV5-4; D uncertain. The CDR3 totals 12 residues. V was clipped by 3 bases and J by 8 bases, with 8 bases between them. CDR1 and CDR2 from the germline V gene are SGHNT and YYREEE (reference sequence).

The genes are TRBV10-3 and TRBJ2-1, with 8 bases matching TRBD2. Germline V gene data show CDR1 as ENHRY and CDR2 as SYGVKD. The CDR3 is 14 residues long. Unmatched junction bases numbered 2, after V lost 2 bases and J lost 5 bases. CDR3 in DNA: TGTGCCATCAGTGAGGGACTAGCCCACAATGAGCAGTTCTTC. Its protein product is CAISEGLAHNEQFF.

This sequence joins TRBV5-4 and TRBJ2-7; D might be TRBD1 or TRBD2, each matching 5 bases. The V end lost 4 bases, the J end lost 0 bases, and 11 bases lay between the germline ends. The CDR3 spans 14 residues. Germline assignment: CDR1 SGHNT and CDR2 YYREEE (reference sequence). CDR3 loop: CASSRDRFSYEQYF. The DNA of the CDR3 is TGTGCCAGCAGCCGGGACCGATTCTCCTACGAGCAGTACTTC.

The V and J genes are TRBV7-9 and TRBJ2-1; D ambiguous. The CDR3 loop spans 14 amino acids. Looked up from germline, CDR1 is SEHNR and CDR2 is FQNEAQ (reference sequence). Trimming removed 8 bases from V and 2 bases from J, with 13 bases in between. The CDR3 here is CASSASAPYNEQFF. The CDR3 nucleotides read TGTGCCAGCTCCGCTAGTGCCCCCTACAATGAGCAGTTCTTC.

V and J are TRBV29-1 and TRBJ2-7; 10 bases map to TRBD1. The CDR3 length is 12 residues. CDR1 is SQVTM and CDR2 is ANQGSEA in the germline V gene. V lost 4 bases to trimming and J lost 6 bases; unmatched junction nucleotides: 3. The CDR3 DNA reads as TGCAGCGTTGTGGGGACAGGGGCCGAGCAGTACTTC. Its protein is CSVVGTGAEQYF.

V usage is TRBV11-2 and J usage is TRBJ2-7, with D possibly matching TRBD2 (6 bases). The CDR3 totals 14 residues. Deletions cut 3 bases from V and 4 bases from J, with 13 bases between. Germline CDR1 SGHAT, CDR2 FQNNGV. CDR3 region: CASSFVGSEYEQYF. The CDR3 nucleotides are TGTGCCAGCAGCTTTGTCGGGAGTGAGTACGAGCAGTACTTC. Looking up the rest from reference TRBV11-2 and TRBJ2-7 gives the full variable domain: EAGVAQSPRYKIIEKRQSVAFWCNPISGHATLYWYQQILGQGPKLLIQFQNNGVVDDSQLPKDRFSAERLKGVDSTLKIQPAKLEDSAVYLCASSFVGSEYEQYFGPGTRLTVT.

This chain links TRBV6-5 with TRBJ2-7, with a possible D match to TRBD2 (5 bases). Trimming stripped 7 bases from V and 4 bases from J, with 20 bases between. Germline V lookup: CDR1 MNHEY, CDR2 SVGAGI. The CDR3 extends over 15 amino acids. Here the CDR3 reads CASNSLEDPPYEQYF. CDR3 nucleotide sequence: TGTGCCAGCAATTCACTAGAAGACCCCCCGTACGAGCAGTACTTC.

The chain uses TRBV28 and TRBJ2-2; the match to TRBD1 covers 8 bases. V gave up 2 bases and J gave up 5 bases; unmatched junction bases: 4. CDR1 is MDHEN, CDR2 SYDVKM, per germline. This CDR3 has 15 amino acids. CDR3 sequence: CASSLRTGRTGELFF. For the CDR3, the DNA is TGTGCCAGCAGTTTAAGGACAGGGCGGACCGGGGAGCTGTTTTTT.

V and J are TRBV29-1 and TRBJ2-1; perhaps TRBD2 as D (5 bases). The germline V gene has CDR1 SQVTM and CDR2 ANQGSEA. The ends were cut back, 7 bases at V and 7 bases at J, with 14 bases in the middle. This CDR3 is built from 12 residues. CDR3 sequence: CSAGVLGNEQFF. The DNA for the CDR3 is TGCAGCGCCGGGGTGCTGGGTAATGAGCAGTTCTTC.

This clone occurred once. The CDR3 nucleotides read TGTGCCAGCAGTTTAGGGGGCGGGAGGACAGATACGCAGTATTTT. It codes for CASSLGGGRTDTQYF. The chain joins TRBV27 to TRBJ2-3; TRBD2 agrees at 8 bases. The CDR3 sequence is 15 residues long. The J segment lost 3 bases and the V segment lost 2 bases, leaving 4 bases of the junction unmatched. Germline V CDR1 and CDR2: MNHEY, SMNVEV (reference sequence).

V is TRBV7-8 and J is TRBJ2-3; 9 nucleotides agree with TRBD1. The length of the CDR3 is 17 residues. Unmatched junction bases numbered 11, after V lost 5 bases and J lost 2 bases. Germline CDR1 and CDR2: SGHVS and FQNEAQ. The CDR3 nucleotides are TGTGCCAGCAGCCGTCTCGGGACAGGGTACCCCACAGATACGCAGTATTTT. Its protein product is CASSRLGTGYPTDTQYF.